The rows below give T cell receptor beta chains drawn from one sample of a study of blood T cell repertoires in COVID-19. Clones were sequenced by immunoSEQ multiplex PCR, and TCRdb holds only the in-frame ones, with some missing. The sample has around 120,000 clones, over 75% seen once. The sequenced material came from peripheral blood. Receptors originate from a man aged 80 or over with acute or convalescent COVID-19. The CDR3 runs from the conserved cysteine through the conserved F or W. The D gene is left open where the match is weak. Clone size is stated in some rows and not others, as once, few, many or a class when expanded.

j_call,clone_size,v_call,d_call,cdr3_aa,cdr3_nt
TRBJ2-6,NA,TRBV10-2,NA,CASKLSFSGANVLTF,TGCGCCAGCAAGCTAAGTTTCTCTGGGGCCAACGTCCTGACTTTC
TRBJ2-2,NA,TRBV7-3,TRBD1,CASSPDRGGTGELFF,TGTGCCAGCAGCCCGGACAGGGGGGGAACCGGGGAGCTGTTTTTT
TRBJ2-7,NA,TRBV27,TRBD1,CASWPLRDSVYEQYF,TGTGCCAGCTGGCCTTTACGGGACAGTGTCTACGAGCAGTACTTC
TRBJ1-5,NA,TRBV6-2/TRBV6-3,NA,CASSYSITGQPQHF,TGTGCCAGCAGTTACTCGATAACGGGTCAGCCCCAGCATTTT
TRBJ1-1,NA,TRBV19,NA,CASRKSEGPGTEAFF,TGTGCCAGTAGAAAATCCGAGGGCCCGGGCACTGAAGCTTTCTTT
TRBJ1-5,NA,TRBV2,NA,CASNVQGGNQPQHF,TGTGCCAGCAATGTTCAGGGAGGGAATCAGCCCCAGCATTTT
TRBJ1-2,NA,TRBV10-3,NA,CAINSGDKRDNYGYTF,TGTGCCATCAACTCAGGGGATAAGAGGGATAACTATGGCTACACCTTC
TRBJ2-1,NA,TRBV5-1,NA,CASSLAATGSYNEQFF,TGCGCCAGCAGCTTGGCCGCGACGGGCTCCTACAATGAGCAGTTCTTC
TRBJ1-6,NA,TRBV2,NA,CASSTGPAGSPLHF,TGTGCCAGCAGCACAGGGCCCGCTGGGTCACCCCTCCACTTT
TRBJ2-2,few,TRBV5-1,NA,CASSIGTASNTGELFF,TGCGCCAGCAGCATTGGGACTGCGTCGAACACCGGGGAGCTGTTTTTT
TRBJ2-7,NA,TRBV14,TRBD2,CASSLSGSGGYEQYF,TGTGCCAGCAGCCTAAGCGGGAGTGGTGGCTACGAGCAGTACTTC
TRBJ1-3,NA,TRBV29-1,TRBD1,CSVGQASSGNTIYF,TGCAGCGTGGGACAGGCCTCCTCTGGAAACACCATATATTTT
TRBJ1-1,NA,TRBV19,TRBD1,CASSWPQGAMAF,TGTGCCAGTAGTTGGCCGCAGGGGGCGATGGCCTTT
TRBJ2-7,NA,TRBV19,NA,CASSMSVAGEQYF,TGTGCCAGTAGTATGTCTGTGGCGGGGGAGCAGTACTTC
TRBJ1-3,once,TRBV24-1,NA,CASSTGNGNTIYF,TGTGCCAGTTCTACAGGGAACGGAAACACCATATATTTT
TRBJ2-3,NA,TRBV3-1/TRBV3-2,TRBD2,CASSQDGGLAQDTQYF,TGTGCCAGCAGCCAAGATGGAGGACTAGCGCAAGATACGCAGTATTTT
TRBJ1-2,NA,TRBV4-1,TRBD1,CASSQKTGGAGYGYTF,TGCGCCAGCAGCCAAAAGACAGGGGGGGCGGGCTATGGCTACACCTTC
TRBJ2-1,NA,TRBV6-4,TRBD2,CASSAERENNEQFF,TGTGCCAGCAGTGCGGAGCGGGAGAACAATGAGCAGTTCTTC
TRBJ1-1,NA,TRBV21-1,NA,CASSTVPRTGPRANTEAFF,TGTGCCAGCAGCACCGTCCCTAGGACAGGCCCTCGGGCGAACACTGAAGCTTTCTTT
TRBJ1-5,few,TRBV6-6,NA,CASSYPEINQPQHF,TGTGCCAGCAGTTACCCAGAAATCAATCAGCCCCAGCATTTT
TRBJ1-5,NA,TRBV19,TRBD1,CASIQGTGQPQHF,TGTGCCAGCATACAGGGGACAGGGCAGCCCCAGCATTTT
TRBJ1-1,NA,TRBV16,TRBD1,CASSPRGTGARTEAFF,TGTGCCAGCAGCCCACGTGGGACAGGGGCGAGGACTGAAGCTTTCTTT
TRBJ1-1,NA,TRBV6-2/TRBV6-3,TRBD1,CASSYSGQGGNTEAFF,TGTGCCAGCAGTTACTCGGGACAGGGAGGGAACACTGAAGCTTTCTTT
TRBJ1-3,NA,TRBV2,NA,CASSERARGEGGNTIYF,TGTGCCAGCAGTGAAAGGGCCAGGGGAGAAGGTGGAAACACCATATATTTT
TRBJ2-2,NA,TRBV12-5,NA,CASGPGLNTGELFF,TGTGCTAGTGGGCCAGGGCTGAACACCGGGGAGCTGTTTTTT
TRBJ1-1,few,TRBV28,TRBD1,CASRDDRGRNTEAFF,TGTGCCAGCAGAGATGACAGGGGGAGGAACACTGAAGCTTTCTTT
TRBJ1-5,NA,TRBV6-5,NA,CASSYSRGFSNQPQHF,TGTGCCAGCAGTTACTCGAGGGGGTTTAGCAATCAGCCCCAGCATTTT
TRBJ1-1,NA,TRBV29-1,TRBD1,CSLRTGKGTEAFF,TGCAGCCTCAGGACAGGGAAGGGCACTGAAGCTTTCTTT
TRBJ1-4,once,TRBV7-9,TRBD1,CASSLVGTGVLIEKLFF,TGTGCCAGCAGCTTAGTAGGGACAGGGGTATTAATTGAAAAACTGTTTTTT
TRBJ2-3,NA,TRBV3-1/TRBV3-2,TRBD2,CASSPPSGGRDTQYF,TGTGCCAGCAGCCCACCCAGCGGGGGGAGAGATACGCAGTATTTT
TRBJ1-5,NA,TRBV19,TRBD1,CASSRSTGDGFQHF,TGTGCCAGTAGTAGATCGACAGGGGATGGGTTCCAGCATTTT
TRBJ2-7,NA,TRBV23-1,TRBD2,CASSRTSGSREQYF,TGCGCCAGCAGTCGGACTAGCGGGAGCCGCGAGCAGTACTTC
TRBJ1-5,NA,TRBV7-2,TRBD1,CASSTGTVNNQPQHF,TGTGCCAGCAGCACGGGGACAGTTAACAATCAGCCCCAGCATTTT
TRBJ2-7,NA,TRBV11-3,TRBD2,CASSQTSSIGSGGEQYF,TGTGCCAGCAGCCAGACGTCCTCCATCGGATCGGGAGGCGAGCAGTACTTC
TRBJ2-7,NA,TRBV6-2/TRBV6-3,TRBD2,CASSLTSGSYEQYF,TGTGCCAGCAGCTTGACTAGCGGGAGCTACGAGCAGTACTTC
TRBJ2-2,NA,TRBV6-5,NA,CASIRTGTGELFF,TGTGCCAGCATTCGGACTGGGACCGGGGAGCTGTTTTTT
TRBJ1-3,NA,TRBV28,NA,CASRPPTGAGNTIYF,TGTGCCAGCAGGCCCCCGACAGGAGCTGGAAACACCATATATTTT
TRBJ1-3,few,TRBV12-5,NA,CASGYRTDRVYSGNTIYF,TGTGCTAGTGGTTACCGGACAGACCGGGTATACTCTGGAAACACCATATATTTT
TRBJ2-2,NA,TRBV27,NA,CASSTTANTGELFF,TGTGCCAGCAGCACCACAGCGAACACCGGGGAGCTGTTTTTT
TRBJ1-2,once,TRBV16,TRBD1,CASSQGTAKGGYTF,TGTGCCAGCAGCCAAGGGACAGCCAAAGGGGGCTACACCTTC
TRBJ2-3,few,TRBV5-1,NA,CASSSLGVGGSRELDTQYF,TGCGCCAGCAGCTCACTTGGTGTCGGGGGATCAAGGGAGTTAGATACGCAGTATTTT
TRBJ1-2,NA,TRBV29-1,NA,CSVEGGGANYGYTF,TGCAGCGTCGAAGGAGGGGGGGCTAACTATGGCTACACCTTC
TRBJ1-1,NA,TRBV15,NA,CATSREPETQAFF,TGTGCCACCAGCAGAGAACCAGAGACACAAGCTTTCTTT
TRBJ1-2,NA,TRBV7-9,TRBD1,CASSLAGTGGGYTF,TGTGCCAGCAGCTTAGCCGGGACAGGTGGAGGCTACACCTTC
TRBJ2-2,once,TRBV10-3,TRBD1,CASRGQVNTGELFF,TGTGCCAGCCGGGGACAGGTGAACACCGGGGAGCTGTTTTTT
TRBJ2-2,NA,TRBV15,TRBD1,CASETGTGASGELFF,TGTGCCTCGGAAACCGGGACAGGAGCATCTGGGGAGCTGTTTTTT
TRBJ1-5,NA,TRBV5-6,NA,CASSSRGWDQPQHF,TGTGCCAGCAGCTCACGGGGTTGGGATCAGCCCCAGCATTTT
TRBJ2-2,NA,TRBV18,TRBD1,CASGGQENTGELFF,TGTGCCAGCGGGGGACAGGAGAACACCGGGGAGCTGTTTTTT
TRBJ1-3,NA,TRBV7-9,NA,CASSLGGSGTLDF,TGTGCCAGCAGTTTAGGAGGGTCCGGGACACTCGATTTT
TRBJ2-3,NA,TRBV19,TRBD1,CASSTGTGRHQDTQYF,TGTGCCAGTAGTACCGGGACAGGAAGACACCAAGATACGCAGTATTTT
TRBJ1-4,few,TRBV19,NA,CASSGDHRREKLFF,TGTGCCAGTAGTGGAGACCACAGGCGTGAAAAACTGTTTTTT
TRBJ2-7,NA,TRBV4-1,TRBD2,CASSHETLTSGSSYEQYF,TGCGCCAGCAGCCACGAGACCCTCACTAGCGGGAGTTCCTACGAGCAGTACTTC